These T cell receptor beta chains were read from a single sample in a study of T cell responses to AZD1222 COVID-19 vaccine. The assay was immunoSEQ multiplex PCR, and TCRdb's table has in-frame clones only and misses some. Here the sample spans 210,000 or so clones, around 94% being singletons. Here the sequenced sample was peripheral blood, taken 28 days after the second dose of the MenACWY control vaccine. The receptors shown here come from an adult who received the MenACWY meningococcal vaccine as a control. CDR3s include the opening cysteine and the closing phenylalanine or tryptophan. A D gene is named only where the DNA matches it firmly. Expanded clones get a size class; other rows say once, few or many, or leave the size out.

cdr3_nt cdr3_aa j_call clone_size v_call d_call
TGTGCCAGCTCACCACCAGGCGGGACAGTTGCAAACACCATATATTTT CASSPPGGTVANTIYF TRBJ1-3 NA TRBV18 TRBD1
TGTGCCAGCAGTTCACACTTACAGGGCACTAATGAAAAACTGTTTTTT CASSSHLQGTNEKLFF TRBJ1-4 NA TRBV28 NA
TGTGCCACCAGTGATCCTGGCGGGGGGCAGACCCAGTACTTC CATSDPGGGQTQYF TRBJ2-5 once TRBV24-1 TRBD2
TGTGCCAGCAGCCAAGACTGGGGGGCCCTCGATGAGCAGTTCTTC CASSQDWGALDEQFF TRBJ2-1 NA TRBV3-1/TRBV3-2 NA
TGTGCCAGCAGCTTTGCCCGATCAGGATCGTACTCCTACGAGCAGTACTTC CASSFARSGSYSYEQYF TRBJ2-7 NA TRBV11-2 NA
TGTGCCAGCAGCTATCCCGCGGCTAGCGGGGGGGCACGGTTCTTC CASSYPAASGGARFF TRBJ2-1 NA TRBV7-9 TRBD2
TGTGCCAGCAGCATCCCGGTTGCCTACGAGCAGTACTTC CASSIPVAYEQYF TRBJ2-7 NA TRBV7-2 NA
TGTGCCAGCAGCTTGGACAGGGTCCCCGGGGAGCTGTTTTTT CASSLDRVPGELFF TRBJ2-2 NA TRBV5-4 NA
TGCAGCGTTGGAAGGGGCGATGAAGCTTTCTTT CSVGRGDEAFF TRBJ1-1 NA TRBV29-1 NA
TGTGCCAGCAGTGAAAGGTCCGAGCAGTACTTC CASSERSEQYF TRBJ2-7 NA TRBV6-1 NA
TGTGCCAGCAGTGAGTATCGGGGGGGCGAGCAGTACTTC CASSEYRGGEQYF TRBJ2-7 NA TRBV6-1 TRBD2
TGTGCCAGTAGTATCTGGGGGGATACGCAGTATTTT CASSIWGDTQYF TRBJ2-3 NA TRBV19 NA
TGTGCCAGCAGCCAAGATCTTAGCGGGGAAGAGACCCAGTACTTC CASSQDLSGEETQYF TRBJ2-5 NA TRBV4-2 TRBD2
TGTGCCAGCAGCGCCCGGACTAGCGGGGGGACTGGCTACAATGAGCAGTTCTTC CASSARTSGGTGYNEQFF TRBJ2-1 NA TRBV11-2 TRBD2
TGTGCCAGCAGTTTATACGCGGGGGGCCTTGGCTACACCTTC CASSLYAGGLGYTF TRBJ1-2 NA TRBV28 NA
TGTGCCAGTAGGGAAACAGGGGGAAAAAACATTCAGTACTTC CASRETGGKNIQYF TRBJ2-4 NA TRBV19 TRBD1
TGTGCCAGCAGCTCAATTAATGGCTACATCTTC CASSSINGYIF TRBJ1-2 NA TRBV28 NA
TGCAGCGCCAAAGGGAAATGGAACACTGAAGCTTTCTTT CSAKGKWNTEAFF TRBJ1-1 NA TRBV29-1 NA
TGTGCCAGCTCACCAAGGGGAGAAGGTGGAAACACCATATATTTT CASSPRGEGGNTIYF TRBJ1-3 NA TRBV18 NA
TGTGCCAGCAGCCAGGAGGACAGGGTCGAAGGCTACACCTTC CASSQEDRVEGYTF TRBJ1-2 once TRBV14 TRBD1
TGTGCCAGCAGCGTGGTGTCCTCCTACGAGCAGTACTTC CASSVVSSYEQYF TRBJ2-7 NA TRBV28 NA
TGTGCCAGCATCCTAACTAGCGGGAGCTCCTACGAGCAGTACTTC CASILTSGSSYEQYF TRBJ2-7 NA TRBV6-5 TRBD2
TGTGCCAGCAGTTACTCAGGAGATTTGACCTACGAGCAGTACTTC CASSYSGDLTYEQYF TRBJ2-7 NA TRBV6-5 NA
TGTGCCAGCAGGGATGCACTGGGGCTAAATGGCTACACCTTC CASRDALGLNGYTF TRBJ1-2 NA TRBV27 NA
TGTGCCAGCAGCCCCCGAGCAGGGACAGGATTCTACGAGCAGTACTTC CASSPRAGTGFYEQYF TRBJ2-7 once TRBV7-6 TRBD1
TGTGCCAGCAGCTGGGGCAGGGGGCCGGGGAGCGGGGAGCTGTTTTTT CASSWGRGPGSGELFF TRBJ2-2 NA TRBV7-2 TRBD1
TGTGCCAGCAGCGTAGTGGGTGTTGGGGGGAATGAGCAGTTCTTC CASSVVGVGGNEQFF TRBJ2-1 NA TRBV9 NA
TGTGCCAGCAGCTACCAGGAAGAGACCCAGTACTTC CASSYQEETQYF TRBJ2-5 NA TRBV11-1 NA
TGTGCCAGCAGTTTATCGGGGTCCTACAATGAGCAGTTCTTC CASSLSGSYNEQFF TRBJ2-1 NA TRBV27 NA
TGTGCCAGCAGCCGGGGACTAGCGGGGCCCTACGAGCAGTACTTC CASSRGLAGPYEQYF TRBJ2-7 NA TRBV6-5 TRBD2
TGTGCCAGCAGTTACCTCGCTCAAGGCGGGTACGAGCAGTACTTC CASSYLAQGGYEQYF TRBJ2-7 NA TRBV6-2/TRBV6-3 NA
TGTGCCAGCAGCCGCAAGTCAGGGGCTCAAGAGACCCAGTACTTC CASSRKSGAQETQYF TRBJ2-5 NA TRBV5-4 NA
TGCAGTGCTAGCCTTAAGGAGACCCAGTACTTC CSASLKETQYF TRBJ2-5 NA TRBV20-1 NA
TGTGCCAGCAGCCCCGGGTTAGTTCCGAACACTGAAGCTTTCTTT CASSPGLVPNTEAFF TRBJ1-1 NA TRBV4-2 NA
TGTGCCAGCAGCCAAGCAGGACTGAATCAGCCCCAGCATTTT CASSQAGLNQPQHF TRBJ1-5 NA TRBV3-1/TRBV3-2 NA
TGTGCCAGCAGCGGACCGGGACAGGGGCCCTCACCCCTCCACTTT CASSGPGQGPSPLHF TRBJ1-6 NA TRBV7-9 TRBD1
TGTGCCAGCAGTTCGACTAGCGGGGGGCCGCGGGAGACCCAGTACTTC CASSSTSGGPRETQYF TRBJ2-5 NA TRBV7-2 TRBD2
TGTGCCAGCAGCTACCCCGGGACCACCCAAGAGACCCAGTACTTC CASSYPGTTQETQYF TRBJ2-5 NA TRBV5-6 NA
TGCGCCAGCAGAGAGCCAGGGGGACAAGGTGGCTACACCTTC CASREPGGQGGYTF TRBJ1-2 NA TRBV5-1 TRBD1
TGTGCCAGCAGCTTATTGGGCCAGCCCCAGCATTTT CASSLLGQPQHF TRBJ1-5 once TRBV7-9 NA
TGTGCCAGCAGGAGATCGGGACAGGGCGACACCGGGGAGCTGTTTTTT CASRRSGQGDTGELFF TRBJ2-2 NA TRBV28 TRBD1
TGTGCCAGCACCCGACCAGGGGGTGGCTACACCTTC CASTRPGGGYTF TRBJ1-2 NA TRBV6-5 TRBD1
TGCAGTGCTAGTGGGGGGGTTGTATACGAGCAGTACTTC CSASGGVVYEQYF TRBJ2-7 NA TRBV20-1 TRBD2
TGTGCCAGCAGCAGACAGACCGCCTCTGGAAACACCATATATTTT CASSRQTASGNTIYF TRBJ1-3 NA TRBV2 NA
TGCAGCGTTGCTTTCGGACAGGGGGCTTTCTTT CSVAFGQGAFF TRBJ1-1 NA TRBV29-1 TRBD1
TGTGCCAGCAAACCGACCGGGACAGGGACCTACGAGCAGTACTTC CASKPTGTGTYEQYF TRBJ2-7 NA TRBV27 TRBD1
TGTGCCAGCAGTTACCCCCAGGAATTGCCATCCTACGAGCAGTACTTC CASSYPQELPSYEQYF TRBJ2-7 NA TRBV6-2/TRBV6-3 NA
TGTGCCAGCAGCTTAGGGATGGGAACTAGCACAGATACGCAGTATTTT CASSLGMGTSTDTQYF TRBJ2-3 NA TRBV13 NA
TGTGCCAGCAGCTTAGCGCCTGGCAGGGTCGATGGCTACACCTTC CASSLAPGRVDGYTF TRBJ1-2 NA TRBV7-8 NA
TGTGCCAGCAGCTTACCTGGGGACCCCTATGGCTACACCTTC CASSLPGDPYGYTF TRBJ1-2 NA TRBV7-9 NA
TGTGCCAGCAGCCGGACAGGCGCCAATTCACCCCTCCACTTT CASSRTGANSPLHF TRBJ1-6 NA TRBV3-1/TRBV3-2 TRBD1